This T cell receptor (beta chain) comes out of a study of blood T cell repertoires in COVID-19. This table comes from immunoSEQ multiplex PCR, and its TCRdb copy is limited to in-frame clones, with some not included. The sample consists of roughly 200,000 clones, approximately 89% of them appearing once. Individuals aged about 18 to 90 years were recruited from 24 US areas. This CDR3 region has 15 residues. Trimming removed 3 bases from V and 4 bases from J; junction bases left unmatched: 9. Germline CDR1 SGDLS, CDR2 YYNGEE. The J gene is TRBJ1-1, the V gene TRBV9, with 7 bases that match TRBD1. The specimen sequenced was PBMCs or T cells enriched from blood (not recorded which). The clonotype comes from a woman aged 40 to 50 with acute COVID-19. CDR3 region: CASSARQGTGTEAFF. DNA of the CDR3: TGTGCCAGCAGCGCTCGACAGGGAACGGGCACTGAAGCTTTCTTT.